Below are 2 T cell receptor beta chains sequenced from a single sample in a study of shared T cell receptors in the human thymus. Data came from immunoSEQ multiplex PCR; TCRdb stores just in-frame clones and leaves some out. The sample consists of 720,000 or so clones, over 75% of them appearing once. The same specimen was also included in a second study, on human thymus T cells.

Sequenced sample: thymocytes. Receptors originate from a girl less than two years old with a congenital heart defect.

This chain links TRBV19 with TRBJ2-7; no definite D call. From germline, CDR1 is LNHDA and CDR2 SQIVND (reference sequence). This CDR3 is 13 amino acids long. V lost 5 bases to trimming and J lost 0 bases, with 8 bases between them. The CDR3 DNA reads TGTGCCAGTAGTTGCCAGGACTCCTACGAGCAGTACTTC. Translated: CASSCQDSYEQYF. Full variable domain (missing parts from reference TRBV19 and TRBJ2-7): DGGITQSPKYLFRKEGQNVTLSCEQNLNHDAMYWYRQDPGQGLRLIYYSQIVNDFQKGDIAEGYSVSREKKESFPLTVTSAQKNPTAFYLCASSCQDSYEQYFGPGTRLTVT.

V usage is TRBV7-2 and J usage is TRBJ2-5, with 11 positions matching TRBD1. Unmatched junction bases numbered 8, after V lost 1 base and J lost 4 bases. Germline values: CDR1 SGHTA, CDR2 FQGNSA. The CDR3 sequence is 17 residues long. CDR3 region: CASSLDPGQGVVETQYF. DNA of the CDR3: TGTGCCAGCAGCTTAGATCCGGGACAGGGGGTCGTAGAGACCCAGTACTTC.